Presented here are 24 T cell receptor beta chains from one specimen sequenced in a study of a mutant IDH1 vaccine in newly diagnosed glioma. Described time point: week 23, last vaccination. Doses of 300 ug of mutant IDH1 20-mer peptide were given with topical imiquimod. TCRdb keeps only in-frame clones here, not all; method: immunoSEQ multiplex PCR. Counted here are tens of thousands of clones, 81% occurring once; the ten biggest clones make up 6.5% to 9%. For these TCRs, the target antigens are not known. The input for sequencing was PBMCs, taken from a glioma patient whose treatment included an IDH1 peptide vaccine. The receptors come from a woman between 40 and 55 years old with glioma. Some clones in this sample may be carry-over from other donors' samples.

This chain joins TRBV30 and TRBJ1-3; 10 bases align to TRBD1. Per the germline V gene, CDR1 is GTSNPN and CDR2 is SVGIG (reference sequence). The CDR3 has 15 residues. Trimming took 2 bases from V and 4 from J; bases not matched to a gene: 5. Here the CDR3 DNA reads TGTGCCTGGAGTCCGGGACAGGGGAACGGAAACACCATATATTTT. It encodes CAWSPGQGNGNTIYF.

The chain carries TRBV7-8 and TRBJ2-1; D is unclear. CDR1 and CDR2 from the germline V gene are SGHVS and FQNEAQ. This CDR3 comprises 11 residues. With 5 bases removed from V and 9 bases from J, the gap between germline ends came to 8 bases. The CDR3, as DNA: TGTGCCAGCAGCCCTCCGGGTGAGCAGTTCTTC. Its protein is CASSPPGEQFF.

The V call is TRBV7-2, the J call TRBJ2-7; either TRBD1 or TRBD2 may fit D (6 bases each). Trimming stripped 1 base from V and 2 bases from J, with 15 bases between. The CDR3 has 16 residues. The V gene's germline CDR1 is SGHTA and CDR2 FQGNSA. The CDR3 protein is CASSLEGGQGTYEQYF. DNA for the CDR3: TGTGCCAGCAGCTTAGAGGGGGGTCAGGGGACCTACGAGCAGTACTTC.

By its share, this clone is medium-sized. The chain links TRBV27 to TRBJ2-4, with TRBD1 matching over 7 bases. Germline-derived CDR1 and CDR2 are MNHEY and SMNVEV (reference sequence). The CDR3 runs 18 residues. The junction had 10 bases not matched to a gene; V was cut back by 2 bases and J by 0 bases. The DNA for the CDR3 is TGTGCCAGCAGTTTAAGGGGGACAGCTTCTTTAGCCAAAAACATTCAGTACTTC. The encoded protein is CASSLRGTASLAKNIQYF.

CDR3 in amino acids: CASSESRTGELFF. DNA for the CDR3: TGTGCCAGCAGTGAAAGTAGGACCGGGGAGCTGTTTTTT. The chain combines TRBV2 with TRBJ2-2; D gene uncertain. V was clipped by 2 bases and J by 5 bases, with 6 bases between them. The CDR3 runs 13 residues. Germline CDR1 SNHLY, CDR2 FYNNEI.

The chain employs TRBV6-1 and TRBJ2-5, with a tentative D call TRBD2 (5 bases). Germline CDR1 MNHNS, CDR2 SASEGT. The ends were cut back, 5 bases at V and 1 base at J, with 8 bases in the middle. The CDR3 loop spans 13 amino acids. CDR3 nucleotide sequence: TGTGCCAGCAGTCGGGGTCCCCAAGAGACCCAGTACTTC. This translates into CASSRGPQETQYF.

This clone was detected only once. Written as DNA, the CDR3 is TGTGCCAGCAGTTACTCAAGGCGGGAGCCACAAGAGACCCAGTACTTC. Protein: CASSYSRREPQETQYF. The chain links TRBV6-6 to TRBJ2-5; 7 nucleotides agree with TRBD2. The CDR3 is made up of 16 amino acids. V was pared by 0 bases and J by 2 bases, with 6 bases of the junction left unmatched. Germline V gene data show CDR1 as MNHNY and CDR2 as SVGAGI (reference sequence).

The genes are TRBV16 and TRBJ1-4, with TRBD1 as a possible D gene (5 bases). Trimming took off 4 bases at V and 8 bases at J, with 17 bases between the two ends. Germline values: CDR1 KGHSY, CDR2 FQNENV. This CDR3 contains 15 residues. The CDR3 bases are TGTGCCAGCAGCCGAAACTTCCCGGGGGGGGAAAAACTGTTTTTT. Its translation is CASSRNFPGGEKLFF.

The CDR3 loop is CASSPNSGANVLTF. As DNA, the CDR3 is TGTGCCAGCAGTCCTAACTCTGGGGCCAACGTCCTGACTTTC. The V call is TRBV11-2, the J call TRBJ2-6; D is unresolved. CDR1 is SGHAT, CDR2 FQNNGV, per germline. The ends were cut back, 6 bases at V and 0 bases at J, with 6 bases in the middle. The CDR3 runs to 14 residues.

This clone was counted once. The chain has TRBV29-1 and TRBJ2-3, with TRBD2 as a possible D gene (5 bases). The CDR3 totals 14 residues. Trimming left V 1 base short and J 3 bases short, with 11 bases between. Germline lookup yields CDR1 SQVTM and CDR2 ANQGSEA. This CDR3 reads CSVEGTRRTDTQYF. In DNA form, the CDR3 reads TGCAGCGTTGAAGGTACTAGGAGGACAGATACGCAGTATTTT.

This chain's CDR3 is CASSPARGDREKLFF. DNA of the CDR3: TGTGCCAGCAGCCCGGCCAGGGGGGATAGAGAAAAACTGTTTTTT. The chain is built from TRBV5-6 and TRBJ1-4, with 7 bases identical to TRBD1. CDR1 SGHDT and CDR2 YYEEEE come from the germline V gene. The V and J ends lost 4 bases and 8 bases, in that order; junction bases with no gene match: 11. This CDR3 region has 15 residues.

This chain links TRBV6-5 with TRBJ2-1; D may be TRBD2 (7 bases). This CDR3 spans 11 amino acids. CDR1 MNHEY and CDR2 SVGAGI come from the germline V gene. With 6 bases removed from V and 10 bases from J, the gap between germline ends came to 10 bases. The CDR3 region has the DNA TGTGCCAGCAGGAGGGGGGGGGAGCAGTTCTTC. It translates to CASRRGGEQFF.

The genes are TRBV4-3 and TRBJ2-7, with D perhaps matching TRBD1 (6 bases). The germline V gene has CDR1 LGHNA and CDR2 YSLEER. This CDR3 spans 15 amino acids. The germline V and J ends were trimmed by 0 bases and 1 base, with 10 bases remaining between them. The CDR3 sequence is CASSQESRGSYEQYF. DNA for the CDR3: TGCGCCAGCAGCCAAGAAAGCAGGGGATCCTACGAGCAGTACTTC.

This chain uses TRBV7-8 with TRBJ2-5; 11 bases match TRBD2. This CDR3 is built from 17 residues. The V gene end was trimmed by 0 bases and the J gene end by 3 bases; junction bases not matched to a gene: 6. Germline CDR1 is SGHVS and CDR2 is FQNEAQ. CDR3 in DNA: TGTGCCAGCAGCTTAGCGTTAGCGGGGGGGAAAGAAGAGACCCAGTACTTC. Its translation is CASSLALAGGKEETQYF.

The chain employs TRBV10-2 and TRBJ1-1, with a possible D match to TRBD1 (5 bases). The CDR3 totals 15 residues. V lost 4 bases to trimming and J lost 5 bases, with 17 bases between them. The germline V gene encodes CDR1 WSHSY and CDR2 SAAADI. The CDR3 DNA reads as TGCGCCAGCAGTGCCTTTATGGGGGGAGTGACTGAAGCTTTCTTT. Its translation is CASSAFMGGVTEAFF.

The chain is built from TRBV7-9 and TRBJ1-5; the D is unclear. Trimming cost V 3 bases and J 6 bases, with 12 bases left between them. CDR3 size: 14 residues. Germline values: CDR1 SEHNR, CDR2 FQNEAQ (reference sequence). The CDR3 DNA is TGTGCCAGCAGCTTTGGAGGGATGGGTCAGCCCCAGCATTTT. Protein product: CASSFGGMGQPQHF.

The V gene is TRBV5-1, the J gene TRBJ1-2, with D maybe TRBD1 (5 bases). The germline gives CDR1 SGHRS, CDR2 YFSETQ. The V end lost 4 bases, the J end lost 8 bases, and 9 bases lay between the germline ends. CDR3 size: 11 residues. DNA for the CDR3: TGCGCCAGCAGCGGGACGGAGGGCTACACCTTC. It yields the protein CASSGTEGYTF. The complete variable domain, with remaining parts taken from reference TRBV5-1 and TRBJ1-2, reads KAGVTQTPRYLIKTRGQQVTLSCSPISGHRSVSWYQQTPGQGLQFLFEYFSETQRNKGNFPGRFSGRQFSNSRSEMNVSTLELGDSALYLCASSGTEGYTFGSGTRLTVV.

V is TRBV5-1 and J is TRBJ1-1; D is perhaps TRBD1 (5 bases). CDR1 is SGHRS, CDR2 YFSETQ, per germline. V lost 3 bases, J lost 8 bases, and 14 bases lay in between. The CDR3 spans 13 residues. CDR3 sequence reads: CASSSLEGLEAFF. In nucleotides, the CDR3 is TGCGCCAGCAGCTCACTCGAGGGACTGGAAGCTTTCTTT.

This CDR3 is CASSRRPPGNTIYF. CDR3 nucleotides: TGTGCCAGCAGTCGACGGCCCCCTGGAAACACCATATATTTT. The V gene is TRBV27, the J gene TRBJ1-3, with D unresolved. The CDR3 contains 14 residues. V was cut by 5 bases and J by 2 bases, with 10 bases left in between. Germline CDR1 reads MNHEY; CDR2 reads SMNVEV (reference sequence).

This clone was observed a few times. V is TRBV18 and J is TRBJ1-1; TRBD1 agrees at 8 bases. Trimming took 0 bases from V and 5 from J; bases not matched to a gene: 26. Germline CDR1 and CDR2: KGHSH and LQKENI. The CDR3 consists of 22 residues. CDR3 coding DNA: TGTGCCAGCTCACCACCCAAAAGTCGGGACAGGTTCAGATCGGGTTCGGAGACTGAAGCTTTCTTT. Residues: CASSPPKSRDRFRSGSETEAFF.

V and J are TRBV7-9 and TRBJ2-1, with D possibly being TRBD2 (6 bases). Looked up from germline, CDR1 is SEHNR and CDR2 is FQNEAQ (reference sequence). V lost 0 bases and J 5 bases, leaving 8 bases between the germline ends. There are 14 residues in the CDR3. The CDR3, as DNA: TGTGCCAGCAGCTTAGCAGGAGGGGACAATGAGCAGTTCTTC. It specifies CASSLAGGDNEQFF.

The V gene is TRBV18, the J gene TRBJ2-5, with D unclear. CDR1 KGHSH and CDR2 LQKENI come from the germline V gene. V was cut by 6 bases and J by 5 bases, with 10 bases left in between. The CDR3 loop spans 12 amino acids. CDR3 amino acids: CASSPDGETQYF. CDR3 bases: TGTGCCAGCTCCCCAGACGGCGAGACCCAGTACTTC.

The CDR3 protein is CASSLRSKEDRVGNEQFF. The CDR3, as DNA: TGTGCCAGCAGCTTAAGGAGTAAGGAGGACAGGGTAGGGAATGAGCAGTTCTTC. V and J are TRBV11-2 and TRBJ2-1; 8 bases are a match to TRBD1. Germline CDR1 reads SGHAT; CDR2 reads FQNNGV. Trimming cost V 2 bases and J 7 bases; bases outside gene matches: 16. The CDR3 covers 18 residues.

The chain's CDR3 is CASSLQVNTEAFF. The CDR3 DNA follows: TGTGCCAGCAGCTTACAGGTGAACACTGAAGCTTTCTTT. The chain employs TRBV2 and TRBJ1-1; the D gene is possibly TRBD1 (5 bases). The germline V gene encodes CDR1 SNHLY and CDR2 FYNNEI. V shed 6 bases and J shed 0 bases, with 8 bases lying between them. The CDR3 consists of 13 residues.